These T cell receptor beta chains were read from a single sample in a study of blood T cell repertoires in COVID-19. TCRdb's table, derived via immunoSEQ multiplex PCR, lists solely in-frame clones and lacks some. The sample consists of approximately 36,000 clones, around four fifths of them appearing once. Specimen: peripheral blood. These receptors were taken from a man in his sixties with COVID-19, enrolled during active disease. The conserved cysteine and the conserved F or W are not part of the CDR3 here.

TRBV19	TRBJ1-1	ASTSGGWTEAF
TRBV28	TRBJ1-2	ASSSYPGLGLSGYT
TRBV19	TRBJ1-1	ASSATGVNTEAF
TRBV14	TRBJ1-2	ASSQDRYRVSGYT
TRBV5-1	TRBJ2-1	ASSLQGTGLYNEQF
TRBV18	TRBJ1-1	ASSPYGTGYTEAF
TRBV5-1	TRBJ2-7	ASSEDRDRYEQY
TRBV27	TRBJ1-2	ASSYRDMGVEGYT
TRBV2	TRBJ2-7	ASSLRQGKGEQY
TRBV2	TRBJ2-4	ASVPGQGPAKNIQY
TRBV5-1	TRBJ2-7	ASSLEGHTTYEQY
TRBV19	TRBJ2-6	ASSVNRASGANVLT
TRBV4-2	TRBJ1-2	ASSQDWGGTGYGYT
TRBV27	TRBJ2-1	ASGRGREQF
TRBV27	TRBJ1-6	ASNQSGRQGSSYNSPLH
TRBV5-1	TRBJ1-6	ASSSGQGARNSPLH
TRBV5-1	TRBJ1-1	ASSARTGSSTEAF
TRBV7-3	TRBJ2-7	ASSLLVVASNEQY
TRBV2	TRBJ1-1	ASRLEAYTEAF
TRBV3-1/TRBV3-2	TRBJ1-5	ASSYSPGGNQPQH
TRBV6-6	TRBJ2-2	ASSYRGTGELF
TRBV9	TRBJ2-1	ASSVGGTRTYNEQF
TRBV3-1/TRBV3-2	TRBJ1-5	ASSRRVGNQPQH
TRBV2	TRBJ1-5	ASKAATGGNQPQH
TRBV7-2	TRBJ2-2	ASSFGTTGELF
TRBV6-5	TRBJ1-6	ASSSRQAQVSPLH
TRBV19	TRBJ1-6	ASSMGRAASPLH
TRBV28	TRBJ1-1	ASSTGQTMNTEAF
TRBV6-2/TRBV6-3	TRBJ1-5	ASSPPRGLSNQPQH
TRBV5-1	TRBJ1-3	ASSSRPAGQNTIY
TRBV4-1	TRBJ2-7	ASSQPGTGGEQY
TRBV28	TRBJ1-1	ASSFQGARTEAF
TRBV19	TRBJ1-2	ASSTQGLRGGYT
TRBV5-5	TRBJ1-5	ASSLGGQGKNQPQH
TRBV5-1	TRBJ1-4	ASSWAEGLATNEKLF
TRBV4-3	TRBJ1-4	ASSQDSHGGTNEKLF
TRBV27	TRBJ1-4	ASSFSGIQKLF
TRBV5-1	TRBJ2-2	ASSLGGRNTGELF
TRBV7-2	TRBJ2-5	ASSLGQAGQETQY
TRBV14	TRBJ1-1	ASSQAHPGSSAF
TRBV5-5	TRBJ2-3	ASSWGLAGITDTQY
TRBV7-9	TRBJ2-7	ASSAELAGDGEQY
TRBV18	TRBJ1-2	ASSPGQNYGYT
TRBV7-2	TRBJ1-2	ASSLERNYGYT
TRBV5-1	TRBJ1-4	ASSLAEGGPFEKLF
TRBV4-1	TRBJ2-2	ASSQGQSIGELF
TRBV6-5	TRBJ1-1	ASSYGGVNTEAF
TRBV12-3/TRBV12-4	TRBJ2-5	ASSPSVVETQY
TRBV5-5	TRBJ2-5	ASSLERQAQETQY
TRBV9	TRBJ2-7	ASSVGGNYEQY
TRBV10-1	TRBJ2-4	ASRPSGRAKNIQY
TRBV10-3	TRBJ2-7	AISESGGAGGPGLYEQY
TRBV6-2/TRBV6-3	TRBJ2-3	ASSHLAGGGTDTQY
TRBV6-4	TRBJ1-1	ASSDRDRATEAF
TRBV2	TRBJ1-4	ASSDGRQTEKLF